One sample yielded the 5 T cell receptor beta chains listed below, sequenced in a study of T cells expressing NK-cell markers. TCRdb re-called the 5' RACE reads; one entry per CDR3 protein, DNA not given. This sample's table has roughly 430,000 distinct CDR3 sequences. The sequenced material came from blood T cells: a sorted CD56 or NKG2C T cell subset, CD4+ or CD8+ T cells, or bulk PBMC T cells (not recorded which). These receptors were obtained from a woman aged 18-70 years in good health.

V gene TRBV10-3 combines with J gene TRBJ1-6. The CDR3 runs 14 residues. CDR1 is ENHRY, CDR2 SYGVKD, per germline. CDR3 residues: CAISARADNSPLHF.

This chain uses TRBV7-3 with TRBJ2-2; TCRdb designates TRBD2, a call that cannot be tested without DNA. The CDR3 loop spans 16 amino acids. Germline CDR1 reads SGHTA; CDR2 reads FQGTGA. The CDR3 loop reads CASSLNPAGATGELFF. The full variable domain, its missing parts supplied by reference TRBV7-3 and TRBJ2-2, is GAGVSQTPSNKVTEKGKYVELRCDPISGHTALYWYRQSLGQGPEFLIYFQGTGAADDSGLPNDRFFAVRPEGSVSTLKIQRTERGDSAVYLCASSLNPAGATGELFFGEGSRLTVL.

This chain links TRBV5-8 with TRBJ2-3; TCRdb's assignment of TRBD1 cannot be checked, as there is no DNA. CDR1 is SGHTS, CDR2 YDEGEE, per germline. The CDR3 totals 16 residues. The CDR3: CASSLWGGPKADTQYF.

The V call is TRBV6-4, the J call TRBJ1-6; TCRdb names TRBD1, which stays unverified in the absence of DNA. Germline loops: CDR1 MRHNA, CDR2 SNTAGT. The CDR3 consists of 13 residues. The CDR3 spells CASSETGNSPLHF.

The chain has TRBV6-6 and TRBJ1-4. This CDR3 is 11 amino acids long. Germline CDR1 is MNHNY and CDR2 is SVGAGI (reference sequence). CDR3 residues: CASSPKVKLFF.